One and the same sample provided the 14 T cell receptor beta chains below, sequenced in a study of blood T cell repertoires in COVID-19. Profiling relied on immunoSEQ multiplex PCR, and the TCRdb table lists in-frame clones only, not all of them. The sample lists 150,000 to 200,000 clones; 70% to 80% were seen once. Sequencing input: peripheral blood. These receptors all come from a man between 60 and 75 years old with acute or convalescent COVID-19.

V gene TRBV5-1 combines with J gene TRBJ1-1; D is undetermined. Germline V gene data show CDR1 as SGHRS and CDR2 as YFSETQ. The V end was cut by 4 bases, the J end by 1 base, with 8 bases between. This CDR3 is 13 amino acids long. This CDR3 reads CASSPTRNTEAFF. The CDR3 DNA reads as TGCGCCAGCAGCCCGACAAGGAACACTGAAGCTTTCTTT. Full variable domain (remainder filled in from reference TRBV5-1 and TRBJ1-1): KAGVTQTPRYLIKTRGQQVTLSCSPISGHRSVSWYQQTPGQGLQFLFEYFSETQRNKGNFPGRFSGRQFSNSRSEMNVSTLELGDSALYLCASSPTRNTEAFFGQGTRLTVV.

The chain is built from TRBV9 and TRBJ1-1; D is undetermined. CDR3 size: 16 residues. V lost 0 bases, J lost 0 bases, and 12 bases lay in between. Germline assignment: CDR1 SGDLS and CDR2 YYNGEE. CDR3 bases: TGTGCCAGCAGCGTAGAGAGGGCGCGTATGAACACTGAAGCTTTCTTT. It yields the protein CASSVERARMNTEAFF. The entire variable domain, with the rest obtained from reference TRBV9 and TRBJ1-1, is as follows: DSGVTQTPKHLITATGQRVTLRCSPRSGDLSVYWYQQSLDQGLQFLIQYYNGEERAKGNILERFSAQQFPDLHSELNLSSLELGDSALYFCASSVERARMNTEAFFGQGTRLTVV.

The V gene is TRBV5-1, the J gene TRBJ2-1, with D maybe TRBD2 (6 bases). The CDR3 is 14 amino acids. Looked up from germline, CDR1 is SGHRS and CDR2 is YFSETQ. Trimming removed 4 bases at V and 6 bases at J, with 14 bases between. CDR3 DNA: TGCGCCAGCAGCCCAGGGACTGGCCTCAATGAGCAGTTCTTC. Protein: CASSPGTGLNEQFF.

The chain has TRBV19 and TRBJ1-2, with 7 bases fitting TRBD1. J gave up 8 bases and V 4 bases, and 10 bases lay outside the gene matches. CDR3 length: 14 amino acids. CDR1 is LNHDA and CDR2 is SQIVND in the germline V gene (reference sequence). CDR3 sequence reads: CASSNDQGVEGYTF. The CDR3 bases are TGTGCCAGTAGTAACGACCAGGGGGTCGAGGGCTACACCTTC.

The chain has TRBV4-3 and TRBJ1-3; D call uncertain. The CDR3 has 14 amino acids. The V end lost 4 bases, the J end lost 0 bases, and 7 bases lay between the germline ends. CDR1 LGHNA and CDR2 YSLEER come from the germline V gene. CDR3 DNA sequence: TGCGCCAGCAGCCCAGGTAGCTCTGGAAACACCATATATTTT. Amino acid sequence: CASSPGSSGNTIYF.

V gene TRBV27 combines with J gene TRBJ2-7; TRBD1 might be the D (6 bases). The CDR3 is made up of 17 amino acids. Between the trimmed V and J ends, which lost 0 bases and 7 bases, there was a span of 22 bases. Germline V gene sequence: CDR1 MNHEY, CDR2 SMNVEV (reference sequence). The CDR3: CASSLSTPTGISGEQYF. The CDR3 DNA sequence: TGTGCCAGCAGTTTATCGACACCGACAGGCATCTCGGGGGAGCAGTACTTC.

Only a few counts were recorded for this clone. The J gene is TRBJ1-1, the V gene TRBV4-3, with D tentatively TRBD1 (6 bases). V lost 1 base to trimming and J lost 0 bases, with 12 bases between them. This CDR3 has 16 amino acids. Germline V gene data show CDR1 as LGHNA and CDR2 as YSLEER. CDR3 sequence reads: CASSQAMTGMNTEAFF. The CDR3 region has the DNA TGCGCCAGCAGCCAAGCGATGACAGGAATGAACACTGAAGCTTTCTTT.

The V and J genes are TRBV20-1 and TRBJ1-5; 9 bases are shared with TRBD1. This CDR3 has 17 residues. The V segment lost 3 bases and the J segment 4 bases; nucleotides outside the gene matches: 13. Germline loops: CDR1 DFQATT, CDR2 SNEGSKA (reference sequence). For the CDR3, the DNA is TGCAGTGCTAGTAGTTTCGAGGGACAGGGAGCGAATCAGCCCCAGCATTTT. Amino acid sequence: CSASSFEGQGANQPQHF.

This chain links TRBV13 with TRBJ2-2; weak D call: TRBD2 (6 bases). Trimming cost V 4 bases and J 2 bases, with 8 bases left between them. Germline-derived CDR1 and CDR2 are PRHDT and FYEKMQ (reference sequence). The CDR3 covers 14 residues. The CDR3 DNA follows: TGTGCCAGCAGCTACGGGAGTAACACCGGGGAGCTGTTTTTT. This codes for CASSYGSNTGELFF.

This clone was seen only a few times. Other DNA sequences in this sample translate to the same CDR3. The CDR3 DNA reads as TGTGCCTGGAGTGTACAGGAGAACACTGAAGCTTTCTTT. Translating gives CAWSVQENTEAFF. The J gene is TRBJ1-1, the V gene TRBV30; a weak D match, TRBD1 (5 bases). The V gene's germline CDR1 is GTSNPN and CDR2 SVGIG (reference sequence). V was cut by 0 bases and J by 1 base, with 6 bases left in between. This CDR3 contains 13 residues.

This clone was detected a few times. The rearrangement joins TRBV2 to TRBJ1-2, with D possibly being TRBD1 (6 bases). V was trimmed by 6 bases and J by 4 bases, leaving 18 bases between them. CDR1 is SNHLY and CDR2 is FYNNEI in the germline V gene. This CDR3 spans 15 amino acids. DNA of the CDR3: TGTGCCAGCAGCCTGGCCCGGACAGTATCCTATGGCTACACCTTC. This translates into CASSLARTVSYGYTF.

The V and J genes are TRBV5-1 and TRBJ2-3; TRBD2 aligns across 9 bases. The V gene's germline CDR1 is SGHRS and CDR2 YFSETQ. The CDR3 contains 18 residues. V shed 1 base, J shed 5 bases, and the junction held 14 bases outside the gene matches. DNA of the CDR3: TGCGCCAGCAGCTTGTTAGGGGCGGCGGGGGGGCCGATAGATACGCAGTATTTT. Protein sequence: CASSLLGAAGGPIDTQYF. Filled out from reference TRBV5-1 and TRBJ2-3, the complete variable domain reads KAGVTQTPRYLIKTRGQQVTLSCSPISGHRSVSWYQQTPGQGLQFLFEYFSETQRNKGNFPGRFSGRQFSNSRSEMNVSTLELGDSALYLCASSLLGAAGGPIDTQYFGPGTRLTVL.

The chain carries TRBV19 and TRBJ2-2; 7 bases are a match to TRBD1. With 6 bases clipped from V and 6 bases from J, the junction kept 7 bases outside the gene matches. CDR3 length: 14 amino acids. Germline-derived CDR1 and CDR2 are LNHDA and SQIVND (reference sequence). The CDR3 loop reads CASRRGTESGELFF. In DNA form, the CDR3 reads TGTGCCAGTAGAAGGGGGACAGAGTCCGGGGAGCTGTTTTTT.

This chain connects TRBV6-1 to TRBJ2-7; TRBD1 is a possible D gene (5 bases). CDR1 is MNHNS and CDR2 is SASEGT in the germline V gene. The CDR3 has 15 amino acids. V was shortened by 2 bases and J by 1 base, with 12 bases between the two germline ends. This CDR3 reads CASSEWVGRSYEQYF. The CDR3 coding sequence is TGTGCCAGCAGTGAATGGGTGGGGCGGTCCTACGAGCAGTACTTC.